One sample yielded the 2 T cell receptor beta chains listed below, sequenced in a study of monozygotic twins with inflammatory bowel disease. TCRdb re-analyzed the 5' RACE reads; it lists each CDR3 protein once, without DNA. This sample contains 400,000 to 500,000 distinct CDR3 sequences. Material: blood. These receptors originate from a human donor with ulcerative colitis or Crohn's disease, or a healthy co-twin of an affected twin (not recorded which).

This chain joins TRBV2 and TRBJ2-7; TCRdb outputs TRBD1, but without DNA this stays unchecked. The CDR3 length is 17 residues. Germline CDR1 SNHLY, CDR2 FYNNEI. CDR3 region: CASSPPTGQIQAYEQYF.

This chain uses TRBV5-1 with TRBJ2-4. The CDR3 extends over 14 amino acids. Germline CDR1 and CDR2: SGHRS and YFSETQ. The CDR3 sequence is CASSLESSKNIQYF.